This T cell receptor (beta chain) came from a study of cytomegalovirus exposure and HLA in healthy donors. Points from the study as a whole: Later on, a genetic analysis was performed. It linked a missense variant in DCLRE1C with V- and J-gene trimming of TCR beta. Clonal expansion, a later analysis showed, was greater in HLA-associated TCR beta chains than in equally common others.

Comments on this clone: Its antigen is still unknown.

Germline values: CDR1 SNHLY, CDR2 FYNNEI. With 0 bases clipped from V and 3 bases from J, the junction kept 11 bases outside the gene matches. The CDR3 is 17 residues long. PCR involved 60 Vbeta and 13 Jbeta primers. The protocol was immunoSEQ multiplex PCR, while the TCRdb copy is restricted to in-frame clones and leaves out a portion. The sample contains 150,000 to 200,000 clones, about 86% of which appear only once. This receptor was obtained from a man in his forties in good health and CMV-seropositive. This chain joins TRBV2 and TRBJ2-7; 7 bases match TRBD2. The sample taken for sequencing was PBMCs. The CDR3 bases are TGTGCCAGCAGTGAAGCGCCCCTAGCGGTTATCAACTACGAGCAGTACTTC. Its translation: CASSEAPLAVINYEQYF.